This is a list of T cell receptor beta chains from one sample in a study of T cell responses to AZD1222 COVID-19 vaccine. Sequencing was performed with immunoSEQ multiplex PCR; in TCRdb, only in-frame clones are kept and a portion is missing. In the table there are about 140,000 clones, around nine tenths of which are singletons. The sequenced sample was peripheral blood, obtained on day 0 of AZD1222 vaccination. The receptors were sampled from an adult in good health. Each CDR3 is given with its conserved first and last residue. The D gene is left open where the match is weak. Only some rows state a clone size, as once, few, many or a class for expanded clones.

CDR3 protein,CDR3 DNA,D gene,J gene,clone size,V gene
CASSLSGFRDTQYF,TGTGCCAGCAGCCTCAGTGGGTTTAGAGATACGCAGTATTTT,NA,TRBJ2-3,NA,TRBV5-6
CASSLVGHRGLSTNEKLFF,TGTGCCAGCAGCTTAGTAGGGCACAGGGGGCTCTCAACTAATGAAAAACTGTTTTTT,TRBD1,TRBJ1-4,NA,TRBV7-2
CASSPLTSGLYNEQFF,TGTGCCAGCAGTCCGCTGACTAGCGGCCTTTACAATGAGCAGTTCTTC,TRBD2,TRBJ2-1,few,TRBV6-2/TRBV6-3
CATSAGTGNEKLFF,TGTGCCACCAGTGCCGGGACAGGGAATGAAAAACTGTTTTTT,TRBD1,TRBJ1-4,few,TRBV24-1
CASRIPGGYGYTF,TGTGCCAGCAGGATACCCGGAGGCTATGGCTACACCTTC,NA,TRBJ1-2,once,TRBV6-5
CASSVGREGEQFF,TGCGCCAGCAGCGTCGGGAGAGAGGGTGAGCAGTTCTTC,NA,TRBJ2-1,NA,TRBV5-1
CASSLSYQPNEQFF,TGTGCCAGCAGTTTATCGTATCAACCCAATGAGCAGTTCTTC,NA,TRBJ2-1,NA,TRBV27
CAWTPGPDQPQHF,TGTGCCTGGACCCCAGGCCCCGATCAGCCCCAGCATTTT,NA,TRBJ1-5,NA,TRBV30
CASSPTPRGRETQYF,TGTGCCAGCAGCCCTACGCCCCGGGGGAGGGAGACCCAGTACTTC,NA,TRBJ2-5,NA,TRBV7-9
CAWILLGASNTEAFF,TGTGCCTGGATCCTATTGGGGGCCTCGAACACTGAAGCTTTCTTT,NA,TRBJ1-1,NA,TRBV30
CASSTDDYYNEQFF,TGTGCCAGCAGTACGGACGACTATTACAATGAGCAGTTCTTC,NA,TRBJ2-1,NA,TRBV28
CASSLTGKTEAFF,TGTGCCAGCAGCTTAACAGGGAAGACTGAAGCTTTCTTT,NA,TRBJ1-1,NA,TRBV11-3